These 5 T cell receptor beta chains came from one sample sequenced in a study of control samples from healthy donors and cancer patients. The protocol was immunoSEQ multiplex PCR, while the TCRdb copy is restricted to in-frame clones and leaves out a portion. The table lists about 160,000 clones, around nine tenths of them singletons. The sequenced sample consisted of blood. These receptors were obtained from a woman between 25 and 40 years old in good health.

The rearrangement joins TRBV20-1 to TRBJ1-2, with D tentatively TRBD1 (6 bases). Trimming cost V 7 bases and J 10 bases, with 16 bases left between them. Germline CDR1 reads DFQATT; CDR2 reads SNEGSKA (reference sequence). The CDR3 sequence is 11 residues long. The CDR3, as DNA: TGCAGTGTTAGGGGCGGGGGCGACTACACCTTC. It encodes CSVRGGGDYTF.

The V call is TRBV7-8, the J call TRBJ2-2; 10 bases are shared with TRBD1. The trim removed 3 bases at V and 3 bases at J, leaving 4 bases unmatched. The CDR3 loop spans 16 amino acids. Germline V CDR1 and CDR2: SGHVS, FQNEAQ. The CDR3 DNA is TGTGCCAGCAGCTTGCGGGACAGGGGCGACACCGGGGAGCTGTTTTTT. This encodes CASSLRDRGDTGELFF.

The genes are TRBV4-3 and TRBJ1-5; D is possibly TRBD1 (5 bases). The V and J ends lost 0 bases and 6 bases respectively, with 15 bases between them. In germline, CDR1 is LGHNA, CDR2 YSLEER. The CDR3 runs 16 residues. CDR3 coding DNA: TGCGCCAGCAGCCAAGAAACAGGACAACGGATTCAGCCCCAGCATTTT. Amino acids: CASSQETGQRIQPQHF.

As DNA, the CDR3 is TGCGCCAGCAGCCAATTCCACCGGGACAGGGGGAGGAATTCACCCCTCCACTTT. Its protein is CASSQFHRDRGRNSPLHF. This chain joins TRBV4-3 and TRBJ1-6; 11 positions match TRBD1. The germline CDR1 and CDR2 sequences are LGHNA and YSLEER. V lost 2 bases to trimming and J lost 7 bases; unmatched junction nucleotides: 10. The CDR3 totals 18 residues.

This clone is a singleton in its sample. As DNA, the CDR3 is TGTGCCAGCAGCCAAGGGACTAGCGGCAATGAGCAGTTCTTC. Residues: CASSQGTSGNEQFF. The chain recombines TRBV3-1 (or the pseudogene TRBV3-2) with TRBJ2-1, with TRBD2 identical over 10 bases. Germline CDR1 LGHDT, CDR2 YNNKEL (reference sequence). V was clipped by 1 base and J by 6 bases; unmatched bases: 0. There are 14 residues in the CDR3.